This T cell receptor (beta chain) derives from a study of blood T cell repertoires in COVID-19. Produced via immunoSEQ multiplex PCR; TCRdb's table is partial and in-frame only. The table includes roughly 310,000 clones, approximately 87% detected once. CDR3 length equals 12 residues. V was trimmed by 1 base and J by 6 bases, leaving 7 bases between them. The germline V gene encodes CDR1 MNHNS and CDR2 SASEGT. The gene calls are TRBV6-1 and TRBJ2-7, with D perhaps TRBD2 (5 bases). Material: peripheral blood. This sequence originates from a woman under 40 with COVID-19, enrolled during active disease. The CDR3 reads CASSEGAGEQYF. The CDR3 DNA reads as TGTGCCAGCAGTGAAGGGGCGGGCGAGCAGTACTTC.